This T cell receptor beta chain was recovered during a study of T cells in Graves' hyperthyroidism and ophthalmopathy. Study findings and constraints: Blood held most thyroid clonotypes expanded above 0.001 frequency. A model of 13 V-J pairs discriminated ophthalmopathy from stable hyperthyroidism.

CDR3 length equals 15 residues. Germline CDR1 LGHNA, CDR2 YSLEER. V shed 1 base and J 4 bases; nucleotides not matched to a gene: 6. What was amplified from RNA transcripts were TCR beta CDR3 regions. When the TCR CDR3 underwent first-round RT-PCR, the HTBI primer set was used. TCRdb analysed the multiplex PCR reads with MiXCR anew, one entry per CDR3 protein. The repertoire holds around 290,000 distinct CDR3 sequences, 10% to 15% seen once, with about 8% in the top ten. Comment on this clonotype: Its antigen is unidentified.

This clonotype was obtained from a woman aged 25 to 39 with Graves' hyperthyroidism that later progressed to Graves' ophthalmopathy. The sample comprised blood. This rearrangement joins TRBV4-3 to TRBJ2-7; 8 bases are shared with TRBD2. This CDR3 reads CASSQGGTSSYEQYF. In DNA form, the CDR3 reads TGCGCCAGCAGCCAAGGCGGGACTAGTTCTTACGAGCAGTACTTC.